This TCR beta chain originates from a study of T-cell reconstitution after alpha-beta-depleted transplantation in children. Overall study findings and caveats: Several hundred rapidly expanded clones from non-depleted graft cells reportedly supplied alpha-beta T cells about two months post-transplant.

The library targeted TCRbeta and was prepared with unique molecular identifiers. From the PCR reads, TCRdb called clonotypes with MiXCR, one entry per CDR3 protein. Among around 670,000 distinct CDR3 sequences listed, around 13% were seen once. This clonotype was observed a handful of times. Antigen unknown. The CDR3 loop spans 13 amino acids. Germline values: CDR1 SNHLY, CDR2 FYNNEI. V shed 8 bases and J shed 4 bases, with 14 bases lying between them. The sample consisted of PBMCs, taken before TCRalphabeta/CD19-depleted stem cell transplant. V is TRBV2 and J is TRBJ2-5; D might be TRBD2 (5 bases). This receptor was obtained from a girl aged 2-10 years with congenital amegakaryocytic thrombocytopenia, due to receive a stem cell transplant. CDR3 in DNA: TGTGCCAGCGCGGGCTCATTGGGAGAGACCCAGTACTTC. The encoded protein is CASAGSLGETQYF.